Listed below are T cell receptor beta chains from one sample, sequenced in a study of cytomegalovirus exposure and HLA in healthy donors. Here immunoSEQ multiplex PCR was the method, and the copy in TCRdb shows in-frame clones only, minus some. The table has some 330,000 clones, roughly 90% seen once. Sequences were obtained from PBMCs. Source of these receptors: a woman aged 18 to 35 in good health and CMV-seronegative. Each CDR3 is given with its conserved first and last residue. The D gene is left open where the match is weak. The size of a clone is reported for some rows only, either as once, few or many, or as a class for expanded clones.

abundance	v_gene	d_gene	j_gene	CDR3nt	CDR3aa
NA	TRBV6-5	NA	TRBJ2-7	TGTGCCAGCAGTTACTCGCTGGAGGGCGCGCAGTACTTC	CASSYSLEGAQYF
NA	TRBV4-1	TRBD2	TRBJ2-7	TGCGCCAGCAGCCGCCAGGGACTAGCGGGAGTCTCCTACGAGCAGTACTTC	CASSRQGLAGVSYEQYF
few	TRBV7-2	NA	TRBJ1-2	TGTGCCAGCAGCTTAAACGAGGCCTATGGCTACACCTTC	CASSLNEAYGYTF
NA	TRBV5-1	TRBD1	TRBJ1-4	TGCGCCAGCAGCCGACAGGGAGCAACTAATGAAAAACTGTTTTTT	CASSRQGATNEKLFF
NA	TRBV7-2	TRBD2	TRBJ2-2	TGTGCCAGCAGCTTAAATTCACTAGCGGGAGGAGGGAACACCGGGGAGCTGTTTTTT	CASSLNSLAGGGNTGELFF
NA	TRBV18	NA	TRBJ1-1	TGTGCCAGCTCATCAGGGAACACTGAAGCTTTCTTT	CASSSGNTEAFF
NA	TRBV7-2	NA	TRBJ2-2	TGTGCCAGCAGCTTCAGGGTTTCGCACACCGGGGAGCTGTTTTTT	CASSFRVSHTGELFF
NA	TRBV9	TRBD2	TRBJ2-3	TGTGCCAGCAGCGTAGAGACTAGCGGGAGCCAAAGGGGGGATACGCAGTATTTT	CASSVETSGSQRGDTQYF
NA	TRBV25-1	TRBD1	TRBJ2-7	TGTGCCAGCAGTGAATTATCGGGACAGGGTTACGAGCAGTACTTC	CASSELSGQGYEQYF
NA	TRBV11-2	TRBD1	TRBJ1-4	TGTGCCAGCAGCCCAGGACAGGGGAGAGCAACTAATGAAAAACTGTTTTTT	CASSPGQGRATNEKLFF
NA	TRBV11-2	TRBD2	TRBJ2-5	TGTGCCAGCAGCTGGGGTAGCGGGCTTCTCCAAGAGACCCAGTACTTC	CASSWGSGLLQETQYF
NA	TRBV6-5	NA	TRBJ1-2	TGTGCCAGCAGTTACTACGGGGGCTATGGCTACACCTTC	CASSYYGGYGYTF
NA	TRBV27	NA	TRBJ2-3	TGTGCCAGCAGTTCCTCTATGAATACGCAGTATTTT	CASSSSMNTQYF
NA	TRBV7-2	NA	TRBJ2-2	TGTGCCAGCAGCCGGAACACCGGGGAGCTGTTTTTT	CASSRNTGELFF
NA	TRBV5-1	NA	TRBJ2-1	TGCGCCAGCAGCTTGGACGCGGTTTTCGGCTACAATGAGCAGTTCTTC	CASSLDAVFGYNEQFF
NA	TRBV4-2	TRBD2	TRBJ2-1	TGTGCCAGCAGCCAAGATATGGGACTATGGGACAATGAGCAGTTCTTC	CASSQDMGLWDNEQFF
NA	TRBV4-1	NA	TRBJ2-7	TGCGCCAGCAGCAACTCACAGCTCTTTTCTGACGAGCAGTACTTC	CASSNSQLFSDEQYF
NA	TRBV5-1	TRBD2	TRBJ2-1	TGCGCCAGCAGCTCGGAAAGACTAGCGGGAGGCAATGAGCAGTTCTTC	CASSSERLAGGNEQFF
once	TRBV28	NA	TRBJ2-1	TGTGCCAGCAGTTTAGACAGCTCCTACAATGAGCAGTTCTTC	CASSLDSSYNEQFF
NA	TRBV7-3	TRBD1	TRBJ2-1	TGTGCCAGCAGCTTAATGGGGACAGGGCGGGATGAGCAGTTCTTC	CASSLMGTGRDEQFF
NA	TRBV2	NA	TRBJ2-1	TGTGCCAGCAGGAGAGGTGCGAACTCCTACAATGAGCAGTTCTTC	CASRRGANSYNEQFF
few	TRBV6-5	TRBD1	TRBJ2-5	TGTGCCAGCAAAAGGACAGGGGGTATACAAGAGACCCAGTACTTC	CASKRTGGIQETQYF
NA	TRBV27	NA	TRBJ2-7	TGTGCCAGCAGTAGAGGGGGGGGCGGCAGAGACTACGAGCAGTACTTC	CASSRGGGGRDYEQYF
few	TRBV5-4	NA	TRBJ1-2	TGTGCCAGCAGCTTTGGGGGGGCTTCTGGCTACACCTTC	CASSFGGASGYTF
NA	TRBV7-3	TRBD2	TRBJ2-7	TGTGCCAGCAGCCCCCAGCGGGAGTCGGACGAGCAGTACTTC	CASSPQRESDEQYF
NA	TRBV9	NA	TRBJ2-1	TGTGCCAGCAGCGTAGACCTCTCGGGAAACAATGAGCAGTTCTTC	CASSVDLSGNNEQFF
NA	TRBV9	TRBD1	TRBJ1-2	TGTGCCAGCAGCCCCTGGACAGGGGGCCCCTTTAACTATGGCTACACCTTC	CASSPWTGGPFNYGYTF
NA	TRBV6-5	NA	TRBJ2-3	TGTGCCAGCAGTCCCTTGAGAGCCACAGATACGCAGTATTTT	CASSPLRATDTQYF
NA	TRBV13	TRBD1	TRBJ1-1	TGTGCCAGCAGCTTACAGGGGGCCCCTGAAGCTTTCTTT	CASSLQGAPEAFF
NA	TRBV2	NA	TRBJ2-3	TGTGCCAGCCAACAGGAGGGAAGCACAGATACGCAGTATTTT	CASQQEGSTDTQYF
NA	TRBV19	NA	TRBJ1-2	TGTGCCAGCCTAAGTAGTCCCAGGGCTCACTATGGCTACACCTTC	CASLSSPRAHYGYTF
NA	TRBV27	TRBD1	TRBJ2-7	TGTGCCAGCAGCTACGCCCTCCGGGACAGGGACTACGAGCAGTACTTC	CASSYALRDRDYEQYF
NA	TRBV29-1	NA	TRBJ1-1	TGCAGCGTTGAAAACAGCCACACTGAAGCTTTCTTT	CSVENSHTEAFF
NA	TRBV2	TRBD1	TRBJ1-1	TGTGCCAGCAGTCCTCAGGGGGGTGAAGCTTTCTTT	CASSPQGGEAFF
NA	TRBV2	NA	TRBJ1-4	TGTGCCAGCAGTGACACAACAACTAATGAAAAACTGTTTTTT	CASSDTTTNEKLFF
NA	TRBV6-6	TRBD2	TRBJ2-2	TGTGCCACCCTCTTTATGGCAGCGGGAGACACCGGGGAGCTGTTTTTT	CATLFMAAGDTGELFF
NA	TRBV29-1	TRBD1	TRBJ1-2	TGCAGCGTTGGAGACAGGGGGAGTTACTATGGCTACACCTTC	CSVGDRGSYYGYTF
NA	TRBV5-5	TRBD1	TRBJ2-5	TGTGCCAGCAGCGGACAGGGTAGAGAGACCCAGTACTTC	CASSGQGRETQYF
NA	TRBV21-1	NA	TRBJ2-7	TGTGCCAGCAGCAATGTGCGGGAGTTTGTTTCCGTCCAATACGAGCAGTACTTC	CASSNVREFVSVQYEQYF
NA	TRBV9	NA	TRBJ1-3	TGTGCCAGCAGCGTAGACCTTAGCCGGGGAAACACCATATATTTT	CASSVDLSRGNTIYF
once	TRBV29-1	NA	TRBJ2-1	TGCAGCGTCGAACCTACTAGCAGATCCTACAATGAGCAGTTCTTC	CSVEPTSRSYNEQFF
once	TRBV6-6	NA	TRBJ1-2	TGTGCCAGCAGTTACTCTCAGGGAACCTATGGCTACACCTTC	CASSYSQGTYGYTF
NA	TRBV2	TRBD1	TRBJ1-1	TGTGCCAGCAGGGGGACAGCCACTGAAGCTTTCTTT	CASRGTATEAFF
NA	TRBV5-1	NA	TRBJ2-1	TGCGCCAGCAGCTTGGACCCACCCGAAACATCCTACAATGAGCAGTTCTTC	CASSLDPPETSYNEQFF
NA	TRBV27	TRBD2	TRBJ2-5	TGTGCCAGCAGTCAGAATCCGGGACTAGCGGGAGGGAGGGGAGAGACCCAGTACTTC	CASSQNPGLAGGRGETQYF
once	TRBV5-8	TRBD1	TRBJ1-2	TGTGCCAGCAGCTTGGTTCGGACAGGGGGAGTCTATGGCTACACCTTC	CASSLVRTGGVYGYTF
NA	TRBV5-1	NA	TRBJ2-2	TGCGCCAGCAGCTTCGGGACTTTGAACACCGGGGAGCTGTTTTTT	CASSFGTLNTGELFF
NA	TRBV28	NA	TRBJ2-1	TGTGCCAGCAGTTTTCTGGCGGCCCACAATGAGCAGTTCTTC	CASSFLAAHNEQFF
few	TRBV19	TRBD1	TRBJ1-2	TGTGCCAGTAGTATAAACACAGGGGGCAGCTATGGCTACACCTTC	CASSINTGGSYGYTF
NA	TRBV9	TRBD2	TRBJ2-3	TGTGCCAGCCAAAGAGGGCTAGCGGGAGTAGGGAGCACAGATACGCAGTATTTT	CASQRGLAGVGSTDTQYF
NA	TRBV28	TRBD2	TRBJ2-7	TGTGCCAGCAGTCCATATCAGTCGTCCGGGGGGGAGCAGTACTTC	CASSPYQSSGGEQYF
NA	TRBV4-1	TRBD2	TRBJ2-6	TGCGCCAGCAGCCGCCAAGGACTAGCGGGAGGGCCCAGGGGGGCCAACGTCCTGACTTTC	CASSRQGLAGGPRGANVLTF
NA	TRBV10-3	NA	TRBJ2-1	TGTGCCATCAATGGTCGCGGAGGCCACAATGAGCAGTTCTTC	CAINGRGGHNEQFF
NA	TRBV2	NA	TRBJ1-5	TGTGCCAGCAGTGGGGCCCGGAATCAGCCCCAGCATTTT	CASSGARNQPQHF
NA	TRBV25-1	NA	TRBJ2-1	TGTGCCAGCAGTGACTATTCGAATGAGCAGTTCTTC	CASSDYSNEQFF
NA	TRBV6-5	NA	TRBJ2-3	TGTGCCAGCAGTTGGGCAGGGACTAGCACAGATACGCAGTATTTT	CASSWAGTSTDTQYF
NA	TRBV29-1	NA	TRBJ2-1	TGCAGCGTCGGACAGTACAATGAGCAGTTCTTC	CSVGQYNEQFF
few	TRBV5-5	NA	TRBJ1-5	TGTGCCAGCAGCTTAGACGGGAATAGCAATCAGCCCCAGCATTTT	CASSLDGNSNQPQHF
once	TRBV9	TRBD1	TRBJ2-2	TGTGCCAGCAGCGGTGGGACAGGGGCAACCGGGGAGCTGTTTTTT	CASSGGTGATGELFF